The clone carrying this TCR beta chain has only a few counts. Its antigen remains unidentified. This entry belongs to a study of T-cell memory formation after mild COVID-19. There are 15 residues in the CDR3. The germline gives CDR1 SGHRS, CDR2 YFSETQ. V shed 4 bases and J 5 bases; nucleotides not matched to a gene: 8. Notes on the study in general: What remained unconfirmed was the SARS-CoV-2 specificity of second-wave clones peaking on day 37. Cross-reactive memory appears to have joined, as suggested by some responding clones showing up in pre-infection memory. Mostly located in CM and EM were contracting CD4+ clones, with contracting CD8+ clones located in EMRA.

TCRdb reprocessed the 5' RACE reads via MiXCR and lists one record per CDR3 protein. The sample lists around 310,000 distinct CDR3 sequences, more than 13% seen once, with roughly a fifth in the top ten. The chain uses TRBV5-1 and TRBJ2-2; 7 positions agree with TRBD1. Sequencing was carried out using PBMCs or a T cell subset sorted from them (not recorded which). The sequence was collected from a man aged 18 to 30 who had mild COVID-19 (a few samples of this study predate the infection). Cell type and time point are not known. The CDR3 coding sequence is TGCGCCAGCAGCCCAATGACAGGGTCGACCGGGGAGCTGTTTTTT. As protein: CASSPMTGSTGELFF.